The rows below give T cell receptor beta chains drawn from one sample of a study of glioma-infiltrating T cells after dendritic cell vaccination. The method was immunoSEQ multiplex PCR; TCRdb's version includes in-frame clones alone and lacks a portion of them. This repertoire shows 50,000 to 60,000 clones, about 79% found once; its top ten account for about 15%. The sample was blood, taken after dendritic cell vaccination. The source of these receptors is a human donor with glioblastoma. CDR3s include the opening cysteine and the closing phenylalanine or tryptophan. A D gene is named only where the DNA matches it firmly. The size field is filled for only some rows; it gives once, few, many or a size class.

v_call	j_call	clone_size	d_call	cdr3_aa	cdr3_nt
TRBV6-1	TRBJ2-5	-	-	CASSAQGRETQYF	TGTGCCAGCAGTGCACAGGGCCGGGAGACCCAGTACTTC
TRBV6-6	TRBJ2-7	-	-	CASSFARDNYEQYF	TGTGCCAGCAGTTTCGCCCGGGACAACTACGAGCAGTACTTC
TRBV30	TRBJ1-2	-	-	CAGLWGLVYGYTF	TGTGCCGGACTGTGGGGTCTTGTCTATGGCTACACCTTC
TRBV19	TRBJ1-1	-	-	CASSISQNTEAFF	TGTGCCAGTAGTATCTCACAGAACACTGAAGCTTTCTTT
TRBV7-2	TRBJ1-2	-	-	CASSLEIGGYGYTF	TGTGCCAGCAGCTTAGAGATAGGGGGCTATGGCTACACCTTC
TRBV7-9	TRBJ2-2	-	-	CASSLSGDPGELFF	TGTGCCAGCAGCCTTTCGGGGGATCCCGGGGAGCTGTTTTTT
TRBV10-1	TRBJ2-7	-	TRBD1	CASSEAGQGHEQYF	TGCGCCAGCAGTGAGGCGGGACAGGGGCATGAGCAGTACTTC
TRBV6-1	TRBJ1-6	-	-	CASSEFGRGNSPLHF	TGTGCCAGCAGTGAATTCGGCAGGGGTAATTCACCCCTCCACTTT
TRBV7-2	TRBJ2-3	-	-	CASSLQRLTDTQYF	TGTGCCAGCAGCTTACAGCGCTTAACAGATACGCAGTATTTT
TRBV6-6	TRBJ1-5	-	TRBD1	CASSSPKTGHQPQHF	TGTGCCAGCAGCTCCCCTAAGACAGGGCATCAGCCCCAGCATTTT
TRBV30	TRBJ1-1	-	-	CAWSGRSEAFF	TGTGCCTGGAGTGGACGGAGCGAAGCTTTCTTT
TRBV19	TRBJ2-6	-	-	CASSIGGGRPPGANVLTF	TGTGCCAGTAGTATAGGTGGTGGCAGGCCGCCGGGGGCCAACGTCCTGACTTTC
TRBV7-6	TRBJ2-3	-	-	CASSLLSKRRGDTQYF	TGTGCCAGCAGCCTACTTTCGAAGCGACGGGGGGATACGCAGTATTTT
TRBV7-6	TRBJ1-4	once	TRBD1	CASSPYRGLVEKLFF	TGTGCCAGCAGCCCCTACAGGGGCCTAGTTGAAAAACTGTTTTTT
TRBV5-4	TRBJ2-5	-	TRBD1	CASSNRGRETQYF	TGTGCCAGCAGCAACAGGGGGCGAGAGACCCAGTACTTC
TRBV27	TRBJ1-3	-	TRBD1	CASSPKWTGRTGNTIYF	TGTGCCAGCAGTCCGAAGTGGACAGGGAGGACTGGAAACACCATATATTTT
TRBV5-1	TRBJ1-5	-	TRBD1	CASSFQGDSNQPQHF	TGCGCCAGCAGCTTCCAGGGGGACAGCAATCAGCCCCAGCATTTT
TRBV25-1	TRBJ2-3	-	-	CASSDGQSTDTQYF	TGTGCCAGCAGTGATGGTCAGAGCACAGATACGCAGTATTTT
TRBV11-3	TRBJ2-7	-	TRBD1	CASSLTGGGSYEQYF	TGTGCCAGCAGCCTAACAGGGGGAGGCTCCTACGAGCAGTACTTC
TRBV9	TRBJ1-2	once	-	CASSPRRGADGYTF	TGTGCCAGCAGCCCCCGCCGCGGGGCGGATGGCTACACCTTC
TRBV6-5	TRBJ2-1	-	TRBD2	CASSYGLAGGPNEQFF	TGTGCCAGCAGTTACGGACTAGCGGGGGGGCCCAATGAGCAGTTCTTC
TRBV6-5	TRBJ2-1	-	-	CASTSPGGEVDEQFF	TGTGCCAGCACCTCCCCGGGGGGCGAAGTCGATGAGCAGTTCTTC
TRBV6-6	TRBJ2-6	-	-	CASSNSAGVLTF	TGTGCCAGCAGTAACTCGGCCGGGGTCCTGACTTTC
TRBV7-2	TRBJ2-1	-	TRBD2	CASSLSAGDYNEQFF	TGTGCCAGCAGCTTGTCAGCGGGGGACTACAATGAGCAGTTCTTC
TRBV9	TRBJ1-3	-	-	CASSVVDDSSSGNTIYF	TGTGCCAGCAGCGTAGTAGACGACAGCAGCTCTGGAAACACCATATATTTT
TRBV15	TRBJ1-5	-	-	CATSRDLAYSNQPQHF	TGTGCCACCAGCAGAGATCTAGCTTATAGCAATCAGCCCCAGCATTTT
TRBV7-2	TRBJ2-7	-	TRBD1	CASSITSGTETEEQYF	TGTGCCAGCAGCATTACCTCCGGGACAGAAACAGAGGAGCAGTACTTC
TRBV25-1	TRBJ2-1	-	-	CASSGGGNTGGLYNEQFF	TGTGCCAGCAGTGGGGGTGGGAACACGGGGGGCCTCTACAATGAGCAGTTCTTC
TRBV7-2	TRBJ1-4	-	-	CASSPDNREKLFF	TGTGCCAGCAGCCCAGACAATCGGGAAAAACTGTTTTTT
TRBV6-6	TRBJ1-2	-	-	CASSPHGLNYGYTF	TGTGCCAGCAGTCCCCACGGACTAAACTATGGCTACACCTTC
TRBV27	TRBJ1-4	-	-	CASSRQGTATNEKLFF	TGTGCCAGCAGTCGCCAGGGGACGGCAACTAATGAAAAACTGTTTTTT
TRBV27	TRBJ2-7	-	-	CASRNRASYEQYF	TGTGCCAGCAGGAACAGGGCTAGCTACGAGCAGTACTTC
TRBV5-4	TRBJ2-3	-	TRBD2	CASSSGGTSWADTQYF	TGTGCCAGCAGCTCAGGAGGGACTAGTTGGGCAGATACGCAGTATTTT
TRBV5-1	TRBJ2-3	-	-	CASSSGGTDTQYF	TGCGCCAGCAGCTCCGGGGGCACAGATACGCAGTATTTT
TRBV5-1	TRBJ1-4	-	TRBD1	CANSLQGFTNEKLFF	TGCGCCAACAGCTTACAGGGGTTTACTAATGAAAAACTGTTTTTT
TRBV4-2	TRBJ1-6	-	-	CASSPRNSYNSPLHF	TGTGCCAGCAGCCCTCGTAACTCCTATAATTCACCCCTCCACTTT
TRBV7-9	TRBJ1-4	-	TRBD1	CASNTDRGRFNEKLFF	TGTGCCAGCAACACGGACAGGGGGCGATTTAATGAAAAACTGTTTTTT
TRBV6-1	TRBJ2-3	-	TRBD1	CASRETGTGGLIPDTQYF	TGTGCCAGCAGAGAAACCGGGACAGGGGGACTCATCCCAGATACGCAGTATTTT
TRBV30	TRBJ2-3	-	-	CAWSPPPPRGTDTQYF	TGTGCCTGGAGTCCCCCGCCGCCGAGAGGGACAGATACGCAGTATTTT
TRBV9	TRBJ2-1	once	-	CASSSRLRYNEQFF	TGTGCCAGCAGCTCCAGACTCAGATACAATGAGCAGTTCTTC
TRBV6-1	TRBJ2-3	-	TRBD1	CASRGDSHWPF	TGTGCCAGCAGGGGGGACAGCCACTGGCCCTTT
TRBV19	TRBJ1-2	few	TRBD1	CASSIRDRVYGYTF	TGTGCCAGTAGTATACGGGACAGGGTATATGGCTACACCTTC
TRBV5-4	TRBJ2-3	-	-	CASSLSRSTDTQYF	TGTGCCAGCAGCTTGTCCAGGAGCACAGATACGCAGTATTTT
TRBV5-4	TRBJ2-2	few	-	CASSLDSGIGGELFF	TGTGCCAGCAGCTTGGATTCCGGGATCGGCGGGGAGCTGTTTTTT
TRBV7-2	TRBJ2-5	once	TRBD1	CASSPQITGVGGETQYF	TGTGCCAGCAGCCCCCAAATAACAGGGGTTGGGGGAGAGACCCAGTACTTC
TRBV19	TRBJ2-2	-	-	CASSTTAFTGELFF	TGTGCCAGTAGTACGACAGCCTTCACCGGGGAGCTGTTTTTT
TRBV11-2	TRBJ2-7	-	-	CASSSDTSYEQYF	TGTGCCAGCAGCTCGGACACCTCCTACGAGCAGTACTTC